The present TCR beta chain was sequenced within a study of blood T cell repertoires in COVID-19. For the study at large: Both acute and convalescent COVID-19 samples were obtained from the United States, Italy and Spain. T cells, B-cell-depleted T cells, or PBMCs provided the cDNA or gDNA that served as material.

Germline V gene data show CDR1 as LNHDA and CDR2 as SQIVND (reference sequence). The CDR3 covers 15 residues. V lost 0 bases, J lost 10 bases, and 10 bases stayed unmatched. In the original workflow: Estimation of nucleated cell counts relied on the amplification of reference gene primers. Sequenced by immunoSEQ multiplex PCR; TCRdb stores in-frame clones only, minus some. For V, J and clone size, that table is used; D and trimming come from the DNA. The sample contains approximately 240,000 clones, 88% of which appear only once. Sequences were obtained from peripheral blood. This sequence was found in a woman aged 40 to 50 who had recovered from COVID-19. This chain connects TRBV19 to TRBJ2-5; 8 bases match TRBD2. CDR3 sequence: CASSIDPTAGGSQYF. The CDR3 bases are TGTGCCAGTAGTATAGATCCGACGGCGGGAGGAAGCCAGTACTTC. The complete variable domain, with remaining parts taken from reference TRBV19 and TRBJ2-5, reads DGGITQSPKYLFRKEGQNVTLSCEQNLNHDAMYWYRQDPGQGLRLIYYSQIVNDFQKGDIAEGYSVSREKKESFPLTVTSAQKNPTAFYLCASSIDPTAGGSQYFGPGTRLLVL.